This T cell receptor beta chain is drawn from a study of shared clonotypes between healthy human individuals. The wider study: Plates per donor: three CD4 naive, three CD4 memory, two CD8 naive, one CD8 memory. Study-level findings and limits: In general, naive subsets displayed greater estimated richness than memory subsets did.

Using immunoSEQ multiplex PCR, the repertoire was profiled, and TCRdb retains in-frame clones only, with some absent. The table includes about 1,500,000 clones, approximately 97% detected once. With respect to this clone: Antigen: not known. The sample carries other DNA sequences with the same CDR3.

The CDR3 consists of 16 residues. V dropped 5 bases and J dropped 0; count of bases not matched to a gene: 5. The V gene's germline CDR1 is LNHDA and CDR2 SQIVND (reference sequence). V is TRBV19 and J is TRBJ2-3; 10 nucleotides agree with TRBD2. The sequenced sample was naive CD4+ T cells sorted from blood. The subset here: CD45RA+ positively selected. The clonotype originates from a man between 25 and 39 years old in good health. The CDR3 protein is CASSLLAGASTDTQYF. CDR3 nucleotides: TGTGCCAGTAGTTTGCTAGCGGGAGCTAGCACAGATACGCAGTATTTT. The full variable domain, completed using reference TRBV19 and TRBJ2-3, is DGGITQSPKYLFRKEGQNVTLSCEQNLNHDAMYWYRQDPGQGLRLIYYSQIVNDFQKGDIAEGYSVSREKKESFPLTVTSAQKNPTAFYLCASSLLAGASTDTQYFGPGTRLTVL.